This TCR beta chain appears in the sequencing data of a study of shared clonotypes between healthy human individuals. In this sample, this clone turned up a few times. Antigen specificity is unknown. Some clones are missing from TCRdb's copy, which holds only in-frame ones; the method was immunoSEQ multiplex PCR. This table has roughly 1,000,000 clones, 75% to 80% appearing once. The CDR3 sequence is 16 residues long. Germline V gene sequence: CDR1 LNHDA, CDR2 SQIVND (reference sequence). Trimming removed 5 bases from V and 3 bases from J; junction bases left unmatched: 9. The study, taken as a whole, reports: Sequencing depth was predicted to influence how clonotypes are shared among donors.

The gene calls are TRBV19 and TRBJ1-5; TRBD1 matches at 8 bases. The sample comprised memory CD4+ T cells from PBMCs. Subset of the sample: CD45RA-negative fraction. The origin of this receptor is a man aged 18 to 30 in good health. Some clones in this sample may be carry-over from other donors' samples. The CDR3 sequence is CASSARTGSTNQPQHF. The CDR3 DNA sequence: TGTGCCAGTAGTGCCAGGACAGGGTCAACCAATCAGCCCCAGCATTTT.